This is a list of T cell receptor beta chains from one sample in a study of shared T cell receptors in the human thymus. Clones were read by immunoSEQ multiplex PCR, and TCRdb kept only the in-frame ones, dropping some. This table has about 380,000 clones, approximately 95% appearing once. The sample was thymocytes. The receptors come from a human donor. Both conserved end residues are trimmed from each CDR3.

>TRBV7-4|TRBJ1-1
ARGDRANTEAF
>TRBV7-9|TRBJ2-1
ASSKIPATYNEQF
>TRBV5-4|TRBJ2-7
ASSSYKDIPGQWPEQY
>TRBV10-2|TRBJ2-7
ASSASGSAYEQY
>TRBV11-2|TRBJ2-7
ASSLEGHSYYEQY
>TRBV15|TRBJ2-1
ATTRTVSSYNEQF
>TRBV7-6|TRBJ2-2
ASSLDAGPGGELF
>TRBV7-2|TRBJ2-7
ASSLTDRADLGEQY
>TRBV4-3|TRBJ1-1
ASSQLLTRTANTEAF
>TRBV27|TRBJ1-5
ASSFKGGLQPQH
>TRBV19|TRBJ1-2
ASTRGGYGYT
>TRBV10-3|TRBJ1-2
AIRKDDIRCQGYT
>TRBV6-4|TRBJ1-5
ASSPLRDGPRGSNQPQH
>TRBV28|TRBJ1-2
ASSLGAAGYT
>TRBV28|TRBJ2-6
ASSLSLAGANVLT
>TRBV7-2|TRBJ2-5
ASSLGPLAGVVETQY
>TRBV28|TRBJ1-5
ASSWGTGGNQPQH